The clone carrying this TCR beta chain occurred a few times. Its antigen is as yet unknown. The data are from a study of a mutant IDH1 vaccine in newly diagnosed glioma. Per the germline V gene, CDR1 is SGHAT and CDR2 is FQNNGV. The length of the CDR3 is 13 residues. Deletions cut 2 bases from V and 4 bases from J, with 6 bases between. Time point meaning: week 35, safety follow-up. It was 300 ug of mutant IDH1 20-mer peptide that made up each vaccine dose, given with topical imiquimod. This table comes from immunoSEQ multiplex PCR, and its TCRdb copy is limited to in-frame clones, with some not included. The table has tens of thousands of clones, around three quarters seen once.

The chain links TRBV11-2 to TRBJ1-5; no clear D. This material consisted of PBMCs, taken from a glioma patient whose treatment included an IDH1 peptide vaccine. The sequence derives from a middle-aged man with glioma. Some clones in this sample may be carry-over from other donors' samples. CDR3 nucleotides: TGTGCCAGCAGCTTAACGAATAATCAGCCCCAGCATTTT. Translation: CASSLTNNQPQHF.